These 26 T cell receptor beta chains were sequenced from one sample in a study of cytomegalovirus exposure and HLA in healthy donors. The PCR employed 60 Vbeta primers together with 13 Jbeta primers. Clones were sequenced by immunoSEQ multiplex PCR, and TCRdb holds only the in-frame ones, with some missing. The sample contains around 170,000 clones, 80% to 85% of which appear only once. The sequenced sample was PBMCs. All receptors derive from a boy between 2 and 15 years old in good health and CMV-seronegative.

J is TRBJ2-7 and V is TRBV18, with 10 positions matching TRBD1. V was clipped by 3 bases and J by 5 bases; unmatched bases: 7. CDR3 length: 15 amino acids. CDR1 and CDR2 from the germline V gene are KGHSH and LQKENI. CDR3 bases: TGTGCCAGCTCACCCGACAGGGGGCGCTTCAACGAGCAGTACTTC. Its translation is CASSPDRGRFNEQYF.

For the CDR3, the DNA is TGTGCCAGCAGGCTACAGGGGGCTAGACCGTACTTC. Its protein is CASRLQGARPYF. The V call is TRBV5-4, the J call TRBJ2-5; 9 nucleotides line up with TRBD1. The J segment lost 13 bases and the V segment lost 5 bases, leaving 9 bases of the junction unmatched. This CDR3 spans 12 amino acids. The germline CDR1 and CDR2 sequences are SGHNT and YYREEE (reference sequence).

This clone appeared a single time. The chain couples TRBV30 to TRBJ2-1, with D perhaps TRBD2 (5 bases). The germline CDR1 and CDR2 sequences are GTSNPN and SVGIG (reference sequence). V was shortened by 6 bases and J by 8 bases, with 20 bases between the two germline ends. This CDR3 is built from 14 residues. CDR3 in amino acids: CACTVWELFDEQFF. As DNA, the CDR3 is TGTGCCTGTACCGTGTGGGAGCTCTTCGATGAGCAGTTCTTC.

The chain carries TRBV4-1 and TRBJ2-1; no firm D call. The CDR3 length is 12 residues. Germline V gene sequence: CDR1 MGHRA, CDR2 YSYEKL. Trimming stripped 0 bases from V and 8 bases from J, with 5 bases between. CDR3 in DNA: TGCGCCAGCAGCCAAGATCTCGATGAGCAGTTCTTC. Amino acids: CASSQDLDEQFF.

The CDR3 loop is CASSELGTGHTEAFF. The CDR3 coding sequence is TGTGCCAGCAGTGAGTTAGGCACAGGTCACACTGAAGCTTTCTTT. This chain connects TRBV2 to TRBJ1-1; possible D gene TRBD1, 5 bases. Trimming left V 3 bases short and J 3 bases short, with 14 bases between. The germline V gene has CDR1 SNHLY and CDR2 FYNNEI. This CDR3 spans 15 amino acids.

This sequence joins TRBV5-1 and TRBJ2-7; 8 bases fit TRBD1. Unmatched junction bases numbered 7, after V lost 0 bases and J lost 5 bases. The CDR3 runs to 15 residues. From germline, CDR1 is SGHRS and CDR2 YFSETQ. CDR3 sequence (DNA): TGCGCCAGCAGCTTGGACTCGACAGGGGAGGACGAGCAGTACTTC. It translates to CASSLDSTGEDEQYF. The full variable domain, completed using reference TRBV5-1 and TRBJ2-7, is KAGVTQTPRYLIKTRGQQVTLSCSPISGHRSVSWYQQTPGQGLQFLFEYFSETQRNKGNFPGRFSGRQFSNSRSEMNVSTLELGDSALYLCASSLDSTGEDEQYFGPGTRLTVT.

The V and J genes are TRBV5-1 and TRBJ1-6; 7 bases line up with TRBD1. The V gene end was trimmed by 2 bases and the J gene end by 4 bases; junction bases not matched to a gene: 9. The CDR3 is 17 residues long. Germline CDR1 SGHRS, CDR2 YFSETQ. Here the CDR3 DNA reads TGCGCCAGCAGCTTTGGGGGTCCGGGACAGTATAATTCACCCCTCCACTTT. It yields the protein CASSFGGPGQYNSPLHF.

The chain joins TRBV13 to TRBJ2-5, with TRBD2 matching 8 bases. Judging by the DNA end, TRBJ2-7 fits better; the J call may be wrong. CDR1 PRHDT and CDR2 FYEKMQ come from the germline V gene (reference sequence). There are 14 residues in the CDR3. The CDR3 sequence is CASSSPGRAFEQYF. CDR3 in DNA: TGTGCCAGCAGCTCCCCCGGGAGGGCATTCGAGCAGTACTTC.

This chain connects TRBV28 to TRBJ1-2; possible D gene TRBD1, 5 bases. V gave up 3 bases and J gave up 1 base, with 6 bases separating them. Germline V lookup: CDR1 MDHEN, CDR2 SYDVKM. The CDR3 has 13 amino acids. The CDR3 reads CASSFQGNYGYTF. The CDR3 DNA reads TGTGCCAGCAGTTTTCAGGGTAACTATGGCTACACCTTC.

The CDR3: CASTVREDTDTQYF. The CDR3 DNA is TGTGCCAGTACCGTGAGGGAGGACACAGATACGCAGTATTTT. V gene TRBV19 combines with J gene TRBJ2-3, with D maybe TRBD2 (6 bases). V was pared by 7 bases and J by 2 bases, with 13 bases between. Germline V gene data show CDR1 as LNHDA and CDR2 as SQIVND (reference sequence). There are 14 residues in the CDR3.

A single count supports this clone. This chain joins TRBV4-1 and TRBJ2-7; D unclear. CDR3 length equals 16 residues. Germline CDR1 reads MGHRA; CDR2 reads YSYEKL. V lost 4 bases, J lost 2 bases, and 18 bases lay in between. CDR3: CASSLVVVPSPYEQYF. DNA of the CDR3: TGCGCCAGCAGCCTTGTGGTAGTCCCAAGTCCCTACGAGCAGTACTTC.

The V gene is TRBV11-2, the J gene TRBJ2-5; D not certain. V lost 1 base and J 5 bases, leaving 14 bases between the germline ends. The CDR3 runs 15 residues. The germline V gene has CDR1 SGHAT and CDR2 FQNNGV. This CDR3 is CASSLGPAGGETQYF. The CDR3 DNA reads TGTGCCAGCAGCTTAGGCCCCGCCGGTGGTGAGACCCAGTACTTC.

The CDR3 DNA sequence: TGTGCCAGCAGCGTAGGCGGGGGAGTGGGCACTGAAGCTTTCTTT. Amino acids: CASSVGGGVGTEAFF. The rearrangement links TRBV9 to TRBJ1-1, with a tentative D call TRBD1 (5 bases). Trimming removed 0 bases from V and 4 bases from J, with 13 bases in between. Germline lookup yields CDR1 SGDLS and CDR2 YYNGEE. This CDR3 comprises 15 residues.

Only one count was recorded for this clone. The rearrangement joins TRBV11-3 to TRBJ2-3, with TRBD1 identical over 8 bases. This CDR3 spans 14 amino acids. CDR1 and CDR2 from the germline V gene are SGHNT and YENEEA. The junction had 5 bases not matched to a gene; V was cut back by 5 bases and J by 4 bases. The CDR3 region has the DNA TGTGCCAGCAGCACCGGACAGGGCGCAGATACGCAGTATTTT. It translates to CASSTGQGADTQYF.

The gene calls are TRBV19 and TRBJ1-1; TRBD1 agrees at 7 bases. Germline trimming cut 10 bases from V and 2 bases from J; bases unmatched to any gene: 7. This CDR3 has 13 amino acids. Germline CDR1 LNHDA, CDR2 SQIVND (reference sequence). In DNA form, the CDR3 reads TGTGCCACCTCAGGGACAGTCAACACTGAAGCTTTCTTT. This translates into CATSGTVNTEAFF.

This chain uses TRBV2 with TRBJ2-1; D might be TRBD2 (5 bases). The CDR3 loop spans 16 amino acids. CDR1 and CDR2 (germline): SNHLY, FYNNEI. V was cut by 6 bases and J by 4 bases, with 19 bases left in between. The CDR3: CASRNRLQRNYNEQFF. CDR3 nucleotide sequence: TGTGCCAGCAGAAACCGACTCCAGCGGAATTACAATGAGCAGTTCTTC.

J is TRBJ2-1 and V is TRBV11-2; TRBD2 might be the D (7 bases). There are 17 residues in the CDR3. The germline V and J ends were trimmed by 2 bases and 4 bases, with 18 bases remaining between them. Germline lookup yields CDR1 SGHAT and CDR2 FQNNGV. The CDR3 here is CASSLRGGGGIYNEQFF. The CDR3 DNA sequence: TGTGCCAGCAGCTTAAGAGGGGGAGGGGGAATTTACAATGAGCAGTTCTTC.

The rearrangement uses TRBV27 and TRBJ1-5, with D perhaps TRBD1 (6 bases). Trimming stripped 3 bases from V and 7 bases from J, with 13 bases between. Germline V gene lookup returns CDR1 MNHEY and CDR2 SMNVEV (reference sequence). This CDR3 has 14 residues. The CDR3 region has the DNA TGTGCCAGCAGTTTCGCGGGGGCAGGCCAGCCCCAGCATTTT. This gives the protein CASSFAGAGQPQHF.

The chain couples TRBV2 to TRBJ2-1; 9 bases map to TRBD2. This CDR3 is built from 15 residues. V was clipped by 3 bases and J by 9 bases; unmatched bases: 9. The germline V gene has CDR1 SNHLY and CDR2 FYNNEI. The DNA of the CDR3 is TGTGCCAGCAGTGAGGCGGGAGGGCCGTCGATTGAGCAGTTCTTC. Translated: CASSEAGGPSIEQFF.

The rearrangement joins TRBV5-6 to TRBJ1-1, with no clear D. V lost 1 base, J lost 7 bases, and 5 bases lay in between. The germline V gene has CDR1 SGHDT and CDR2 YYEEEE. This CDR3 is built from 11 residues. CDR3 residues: CASSLFSEAFF. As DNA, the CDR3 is TGTGCCAGCAGCTTGTTCAGTGAAGCTTTCTTT.

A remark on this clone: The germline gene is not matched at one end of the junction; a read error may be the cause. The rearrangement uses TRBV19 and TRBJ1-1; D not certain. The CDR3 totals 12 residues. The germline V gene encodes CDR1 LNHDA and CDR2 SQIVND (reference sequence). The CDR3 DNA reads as TGTGCCAGTAGATTTGGGTTGGCAGACTGGCGTTTT. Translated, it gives CASRFGLADWRF.

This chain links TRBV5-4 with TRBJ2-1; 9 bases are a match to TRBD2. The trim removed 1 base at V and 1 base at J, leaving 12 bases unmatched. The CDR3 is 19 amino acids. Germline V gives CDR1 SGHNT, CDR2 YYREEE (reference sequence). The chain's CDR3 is CASSLNGTSTRRSYNEQFF. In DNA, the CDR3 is TGTGCCAGCAGCTTGAATGGGACTAGCACTCGTAGGTCCTACAATGAGCAGTTCTTC.

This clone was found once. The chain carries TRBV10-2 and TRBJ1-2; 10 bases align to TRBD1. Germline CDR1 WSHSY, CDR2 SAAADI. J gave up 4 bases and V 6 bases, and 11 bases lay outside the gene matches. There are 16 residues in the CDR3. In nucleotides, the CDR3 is TGCGCCAGCAGAGTATTGGGACAGGGGACGTCCTATGGCTACACCTTC. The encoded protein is CASRVLGQGTSYGYTF.

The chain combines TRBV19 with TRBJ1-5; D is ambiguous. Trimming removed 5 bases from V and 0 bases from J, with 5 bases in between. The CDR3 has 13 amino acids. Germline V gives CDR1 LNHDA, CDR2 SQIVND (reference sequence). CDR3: CASSFGSNQPQHF. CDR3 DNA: TGTGCCAGTAGTTTCGGTAGCAATCAGCCCCAGCATTTT.

CDR3 bases: TGTGCCAGCAGCGTTGGGGGGAAGTCAGAAGCTTTCTTT. Translation: CASSVGGKSEAFF. The chain combines TRBV9 with TRBJ1-1, with D possibly matching TRBD1 (5 bases). The length of the CDR3 is 13 residues. V was trimmed by 2 bases and J by 8 bases, leaving 13 bases between them. Germline CDR1 reads SGDLS; CDR2 reads YYNGEE.

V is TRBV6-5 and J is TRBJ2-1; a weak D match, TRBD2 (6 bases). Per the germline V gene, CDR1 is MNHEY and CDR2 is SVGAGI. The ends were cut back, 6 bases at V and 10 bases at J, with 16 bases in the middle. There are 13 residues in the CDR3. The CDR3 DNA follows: TGTGCCAGCAGACCCGGACTACCCGCAGAGCAGTTCTTC. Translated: CASRPGLPAEQFF.